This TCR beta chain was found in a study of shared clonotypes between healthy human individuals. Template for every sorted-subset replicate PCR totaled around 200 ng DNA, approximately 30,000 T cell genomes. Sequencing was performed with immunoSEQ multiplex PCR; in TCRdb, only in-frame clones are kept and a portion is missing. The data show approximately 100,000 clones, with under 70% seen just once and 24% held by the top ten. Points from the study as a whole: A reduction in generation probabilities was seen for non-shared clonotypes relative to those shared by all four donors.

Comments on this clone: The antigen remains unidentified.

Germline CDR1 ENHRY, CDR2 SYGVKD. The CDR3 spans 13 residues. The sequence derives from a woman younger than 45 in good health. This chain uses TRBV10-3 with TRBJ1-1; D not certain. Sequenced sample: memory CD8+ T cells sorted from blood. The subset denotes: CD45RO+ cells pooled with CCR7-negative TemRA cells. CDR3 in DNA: TGTGTCACACGAGAGGTGGCGAACACTGAAGCTTTCTTT. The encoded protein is CVTREVANTEAFF.